Presented here are 3 T cell receptor beta chains from one specimen sequenced in a study of CD8 T cells in Susac syndrome. Reverse transcription of about 0.5 to 1 ug RNA was carried out with random hexamers. TCRdb independently ran MiXCR on the immunoSEQ multiplex PCR reads; one entry per CDR3 protein. The sample consists of 130,000 to 150,000 distinct CDR3 sequences, roughly 95% of them appearing once. Material: CD4+ T cells from PBMCs. The receptors stem from a human donor with Susac syndrome.

J is TRBJ2-1 and V is TRBV18, with D perhaps matching TRBD1 (6 bases). The CDR3 consists of 16 residues. The germline CDR1 and CDR2 sequences are KGHSH and LQKENI. Deletions cut 3 bases from V and 0 bases from J, with 12 bases between. The CDR3 sequence is CASSPQGLSSYNEQFF. The CDR3 bases are TGTGCCAGCTCACCCCAGGGGCTGAGCTCCTACAATGAGCAGTTCTTC.

This clonotype has a single count. The chain employs TRBV7-2 and TRBJ2-1; the match to TRBD2 covers 9 bases. V lost 0 bases to trimming and J lost 11 bases; unmatched junction nucleotides: 5. Germline V CDR1 and CDR2: SGHTA, FQGNSA. There are 14 residues in the CDR3. In nucleotides, the CDR3 is TGTGCCAGCAGCTTAGCAGGAGCGGGGGGACAGCAGTTCTTC. As protein: CASSLAGAGGQQFF.

V usage is TRBV6-5 and J usage is TRBJ2-7; TRBD1 matches at 9 bases. The CDR3 is 15 amino acids. J was trimmed by 2 bases and V by 2 bases; bases with no gene match: 4. Germline CDR1 and CDR2: MNHEY and SVGAGI. The CDR3 sequence: CASSYRGQGAYEQYF. The CDR3 region has the DNA TGTGCCAGCAGTTACAGGGGACAGGGAGCCTACGAGCAGTACTTC.